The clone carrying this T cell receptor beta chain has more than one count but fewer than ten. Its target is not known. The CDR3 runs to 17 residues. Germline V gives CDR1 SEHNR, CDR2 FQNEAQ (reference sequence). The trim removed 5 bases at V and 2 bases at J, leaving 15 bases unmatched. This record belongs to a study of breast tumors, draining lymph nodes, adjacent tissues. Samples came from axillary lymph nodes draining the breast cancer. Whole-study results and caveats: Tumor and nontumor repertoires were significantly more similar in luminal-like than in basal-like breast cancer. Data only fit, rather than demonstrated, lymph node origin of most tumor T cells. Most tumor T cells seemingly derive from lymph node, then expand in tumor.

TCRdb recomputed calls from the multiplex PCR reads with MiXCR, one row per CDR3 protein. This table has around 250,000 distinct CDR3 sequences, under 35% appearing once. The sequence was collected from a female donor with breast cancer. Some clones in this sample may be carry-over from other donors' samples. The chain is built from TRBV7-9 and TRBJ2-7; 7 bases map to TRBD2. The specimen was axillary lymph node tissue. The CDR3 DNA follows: TGTGCCAGCAGCGTGGGGACTAACGGGACCTTAACCTACGAGCAGTACTTC. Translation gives CASSVGTNGTLTYEQYF.